This T cell receptor (beta chain) appears in the sequencing data of a study of blood T cell repertoires in COVID-19. Study overall: Spain, Italy and the United States supplied samples that represented acute and convalescent COVID-19. From T cells, B-cell-depleted T cells, or PBMCs came the material, which was cDNA or gDNA.

With 2 bases clipped from V and 8 bases from J, the junction kept 4 bases outside the gene matches. This CDR3 contains 14 residues. Germline V gene sequence: CDR1 SGHTS, CDR2 YDEGEE. Original processing notes: Estimated nucleated cell counts came from reference gene primer amplification. Method: immunoSEQ multiplex PCR; TCRdb's copy keeps in-frame clones and lacks some. For V, J and clone size, that table is used; D and trimming come from the DNA. The sample holds roughly 110,000 clones, about 87% seen once. The chain links TRBV5-8 to TRBJ1-4; 9 nucleotides line up with TRBD1. Material: peripheral blood. This sequence originates from a woman in her 50s with acute or convalescent COVID-19. CDR3 sequence (DNA): TGTGCCAGCAGCTTAGGGACAGGGAACGAAAAACTGTTTTTT. Encoded protein: CASSLGTGNEKLFF.